This T cell receptor beta chain was recovered during a study of T cell repertoires in aging, cancer and after chemotherapy. Study findings and constraints: Healthy donors lost TCR diversity with age mainly through richness, cancer patients through richness and evenness. These repertoire data do not allow conclusions about immunological memory after chemotherapy.

The J segment lost 5 bases and the V segment lost 6 bases, leaving 4 bases of the junction unmatched. Germline lookup yields CDR1 SGHTA and CDR2 FQGNSA. The CDR3 is made up of 14 amino acids. Amplification of TCR beta used genomic DNA extracted from peripheral blood. A mixed TRB-A/B primer pool amplified rearranged TRB by multiplex touch-down PCR. A single record per CDR3 protein comes from TCRdb applying MiXCR to the multiplex PCR reads. Among approximately 2,000 distinct CDR3 sequences, 35% to 40% were seen once, and the ten largest hold 20%. A few counts support this clonotype. Its antigen is unidentified.

The gene calls are TRBV7-2 and TRBJ2-2, with 9 bases that match TRBD1. The clonotype was recovered from a human donor with a solid tumor. Sequenced input: blood. Written as DNA, the CDR3 is TGTGCCAGCAGGCGCGGACAGGGGACCGGGGAGCTGTTTTTT. This translates into CASRRGQGTGELFF.